One and the same sample provided the 8 T cell receptor beta chains below, sequenced in a study of T cells in narcolepsy. Sequenced by immunoSEQ multiplex PCR; TCRdb stores in-frame clones only, minus some. Of 30,000 to 40,000 clones in the sample, 82% were seen once. Sequenced material: CD45RA- memory CD4+ T cells from PBMCs. The receptors were sampled from a human donor with narcolepsy.

The chain uses TRBV7-2 and TRBJ2-1; TRBD2 matches at 10 bases. Germline lookup yields CDR1 SGHTA and CDR2 FQGNSA. V gave up 4 bases and J gave up 7 bases; unmatched junction bases: 10. The CDR3 runs 16 residues. The CDR3 DNA reads TGTGCCAGCAGCTCCCATGCCTGGACTAGCGGAAATGAGCAGTTCTTC. As protein: CASSSHAWTSGNEQFF.

The J gene is TRBJ2-3, the V gene TRBV4-1, with a possible D match to TRBD1 (6 bases). V was cut by 3 bases and J by 3 bases, with 19 bases left in between. Looked up from germline, CDR1 is MGHRA and CDR2 is YSYEKL. This CDR3 comprises 17 residues. DNA of the CDR3: TGCGCCAGCAGCCAGGACAGCAAGCCAACTTTAACAGATACGCAGTATTTT. The encoded protein is CASSQDSKPTLTDTQYF.

The chain carries TRBV19 and TRBJ2-3, with 7 nucleotides matching TRBD2. The CDR3 is made up of 14 amino acids. V trimming: 1 base; J trimming: 4 bases; junction bases outside the gene matches: 2. Germline lookup yields CDR1 LNHDA and CDR2 SQIVND (reference sequence). This CDR3 is CASSIVGGADTQYF. For the CDR3, the DNA is TGTGCCAGTAGTATAGTTGGGGGGGCAGATACGCAGTATTTT.

This clone was counted once. This chain uses TRBV29-1 with TRBJ2-1; 8 nucleotides line up with TRBD2. Trimming at V came to 3 bases and at J to 6 bases, leaving 7 bases not matched to a gene. CDR1 is SQVTM and CDR2 is ANQGSEA in the germline V gene. The CDR3 is 14 residues long. The CDR3, as DNA: TGCAGCGTTGAGACTAGCGTCGGACCCAATGAGCAGTTCTTC. Protein product: CSVETSVGPNEQFF.

The chain employs TRBV2 and TRBJ1-6; no definite D call. V was shortened by 2 bases and J by 7 bases, with 9 bases between the two germline ends. The germline CDR1 and CDR2 sequences are SNHLY and FYNNEI. This CDR3 region has 14 residues. The DNA for the CDR3 is TGTGCCAGCAGTGAATGGCGGCTAAATTCACCCCTCCACTTT. Translated: CASSEWRLNSPLHF.

The gene calls are TRBV9 and TRBJ1-1; D is undetermined. This CDR3 contains 13 residues. Germline values: CDR1 SGDLS, CDR2 YYNGEE. V lost 0 bases and J lost 2, with 5 bases in between. Here the CDR3 DNA reads TGTGCCAGCAGCGTAGCAGTAAACACTGAAGCTTTCTTT. This translates into CASSVAVNTEAFF. Together with reference TRBV9 and TRBJ1-1, the CDR3 gives the full variable domain: DSGVTQTPKHLITATGQRVTLRCSPRSGDLSVYWYQQSLDQGLQFLIQYYNGEERAKGNILERFSAQQFPDLHSELNLSSLELGDSALYFCASSVAVNTEAFFGQGTRLTVV.

This clone was counted once. V is TRBV5-1 and J is TRBJ2-2; a weak D match, TRBD2 (5 bases). Trimming removed 4 bases from V and 7 bases from J, with 14 bases in between. CDR1 SGHRS and CDR2 YFSETQ come from the germline V gene. The CDR3 consists of 14 residues. CDR3 DNA: TGCGCCAGCAGCCCAGATAGAGAGGGCGGGGAGCTGTTTTTT. It encodes CASSPDREGGELFF.

The CDR3, as DNA: TGTGCCAGCAGCAATAACCTCCCCACCTACAATGAGCAGTTCTTC. Translating it yields CASSNNLPTYNEQFF. This chain connects TRBV21-1 to TRBJ2-1. TRBV21-1 is a known pseudogene. The CDR3 is 15 residues long.